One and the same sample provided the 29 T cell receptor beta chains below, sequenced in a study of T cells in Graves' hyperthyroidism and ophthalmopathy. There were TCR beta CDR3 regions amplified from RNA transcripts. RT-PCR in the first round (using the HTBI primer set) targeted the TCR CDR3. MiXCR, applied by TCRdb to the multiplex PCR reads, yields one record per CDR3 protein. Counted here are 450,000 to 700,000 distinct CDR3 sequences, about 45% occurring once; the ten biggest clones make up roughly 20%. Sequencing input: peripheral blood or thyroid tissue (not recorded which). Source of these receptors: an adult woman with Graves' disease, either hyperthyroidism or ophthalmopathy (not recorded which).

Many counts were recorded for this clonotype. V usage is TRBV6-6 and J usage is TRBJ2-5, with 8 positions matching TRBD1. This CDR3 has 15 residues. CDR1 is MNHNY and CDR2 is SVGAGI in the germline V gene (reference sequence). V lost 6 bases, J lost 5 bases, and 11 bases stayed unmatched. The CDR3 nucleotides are TGTGCCAGCAGCGGGACACTACGGGACAGGGAGACCCAGTACTTC. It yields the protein CASSGTLRDRETQYF.

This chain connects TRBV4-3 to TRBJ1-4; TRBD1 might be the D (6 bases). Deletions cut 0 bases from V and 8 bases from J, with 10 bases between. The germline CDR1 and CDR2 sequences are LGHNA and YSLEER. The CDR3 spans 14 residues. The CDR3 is CASSQEGGTEKLFF. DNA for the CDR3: TGCGCCAGCAGCCAAGAAGGGGGGACAGAAAAACTGTTTTTT.

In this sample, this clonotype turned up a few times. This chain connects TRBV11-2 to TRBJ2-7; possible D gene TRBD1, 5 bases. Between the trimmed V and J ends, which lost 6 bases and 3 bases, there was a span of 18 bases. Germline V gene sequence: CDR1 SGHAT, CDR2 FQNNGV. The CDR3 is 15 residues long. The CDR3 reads CASSARGRNDYEQYF. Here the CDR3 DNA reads TGTGCCAGCAGTGCTAGGGGCAGGAACGACTACGAGCAGTACTTC.

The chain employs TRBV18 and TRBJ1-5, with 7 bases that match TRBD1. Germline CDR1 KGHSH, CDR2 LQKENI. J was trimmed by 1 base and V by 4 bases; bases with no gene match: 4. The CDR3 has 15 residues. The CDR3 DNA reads TGTGCCAGCTCACGAGGGACAGTAAGCAATCAGCCCCAGCATTTT. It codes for CASSRGTVSNQPQHF.

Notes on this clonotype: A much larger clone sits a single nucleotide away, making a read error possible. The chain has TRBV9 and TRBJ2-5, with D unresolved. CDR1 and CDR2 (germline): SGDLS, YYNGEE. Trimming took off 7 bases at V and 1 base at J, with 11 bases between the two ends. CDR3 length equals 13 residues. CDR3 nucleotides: TGTGCCAGCTCACCATGGCGCCAAGAGACCCAGTACTTC. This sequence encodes CASSPWRQETQYF. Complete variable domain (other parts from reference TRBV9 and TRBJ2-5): DSGVTQTPKHLITATGQRVTLRCSPRSGDLSVYWYQQSLDQGLQFLIQYYNGEERAKGNILERFSAQQFPDLHSELNLSSLELGDSALYFCASSPWRQETQYFGPGTRLLVL.

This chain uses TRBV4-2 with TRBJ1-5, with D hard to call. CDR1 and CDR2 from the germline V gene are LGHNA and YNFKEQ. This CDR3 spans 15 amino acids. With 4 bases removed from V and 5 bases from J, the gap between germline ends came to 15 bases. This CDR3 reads CASSRWAMADQPQHF. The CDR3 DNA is TGTGCCAGCAGCCGATGGGCCATGGCGGATCAGCCCCAGCATTTT.

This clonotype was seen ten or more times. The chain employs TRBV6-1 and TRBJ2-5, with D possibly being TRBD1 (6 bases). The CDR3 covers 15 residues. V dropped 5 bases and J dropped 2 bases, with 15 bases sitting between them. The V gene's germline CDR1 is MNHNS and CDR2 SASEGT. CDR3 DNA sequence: TGTGCCAGCAGTACCACCCGGACAGCACAAGAGACCCAGTACTTC. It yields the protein CASSTTRTAQETQYF.

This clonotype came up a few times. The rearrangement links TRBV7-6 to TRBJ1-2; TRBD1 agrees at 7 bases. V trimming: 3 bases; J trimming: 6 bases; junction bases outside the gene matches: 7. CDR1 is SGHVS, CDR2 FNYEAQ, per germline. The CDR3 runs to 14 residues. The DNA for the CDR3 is TGTGCCAGCAGCTTTGGAACAGGGGATGATGGCTACACCTTC. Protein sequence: CASSFGTGDDGYTF.

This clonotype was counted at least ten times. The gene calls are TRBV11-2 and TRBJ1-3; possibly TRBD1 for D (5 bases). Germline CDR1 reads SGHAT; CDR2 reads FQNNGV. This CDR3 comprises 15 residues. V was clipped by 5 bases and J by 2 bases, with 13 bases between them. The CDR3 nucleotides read TGTGCCAGCAGCCTAACTGGGGGTGCTGGAAACACCATATATTTT. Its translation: CASSLTGGAGNTIYF.

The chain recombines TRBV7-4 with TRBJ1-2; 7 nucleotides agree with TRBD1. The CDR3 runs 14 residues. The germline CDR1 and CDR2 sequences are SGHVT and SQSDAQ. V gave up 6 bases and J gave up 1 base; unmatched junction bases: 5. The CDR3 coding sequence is TGTGCCAGCAGAACGGACAGGATTAACTATGGCTACACCTTC. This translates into CASRTDRINYGYTF.

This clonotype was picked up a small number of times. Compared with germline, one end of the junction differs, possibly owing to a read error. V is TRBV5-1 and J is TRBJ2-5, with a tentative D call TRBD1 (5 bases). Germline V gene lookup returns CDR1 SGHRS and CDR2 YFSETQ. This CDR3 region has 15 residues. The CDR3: CASSSKWQGRLTQYF. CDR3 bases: TGTGCCAGCAGCTCCAAGTGGCAGGGCCGTTTGACCCAGTACTTC. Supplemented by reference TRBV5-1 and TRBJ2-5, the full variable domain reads KAGVTQTPRYLIKTRGQQVTLSCSPISGHRSVSWYQQTPGQGLQFLFEYFSETQRNKGNFPGRFSGRQFSNSRSEMNVSTLELGDSALYLCASSSKWQGRLTQYFGPGTRLLVL.

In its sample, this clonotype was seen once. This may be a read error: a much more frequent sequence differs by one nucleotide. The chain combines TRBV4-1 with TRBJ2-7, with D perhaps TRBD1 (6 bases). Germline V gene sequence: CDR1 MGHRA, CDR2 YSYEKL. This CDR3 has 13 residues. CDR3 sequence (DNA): TGCGCCAGCAGACCCGCAGGGGCCGACGAGCATTACTTC. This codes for CASRPAGADEHYF.

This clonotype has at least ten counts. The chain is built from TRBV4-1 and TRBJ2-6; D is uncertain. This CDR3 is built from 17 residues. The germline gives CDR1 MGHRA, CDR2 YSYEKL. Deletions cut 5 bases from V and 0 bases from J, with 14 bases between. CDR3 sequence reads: CASSFLPSPSGANVLTF. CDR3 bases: TGCGCCAGCAGCTTCTTGCCGAGTCCCTCTGGGGCCAACGTCCTGACTTTC.

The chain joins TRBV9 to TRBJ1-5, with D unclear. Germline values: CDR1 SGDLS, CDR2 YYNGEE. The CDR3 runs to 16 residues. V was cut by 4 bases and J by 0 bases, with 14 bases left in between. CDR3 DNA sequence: TGTGCCAGCAGCCCGTCTGGCCGTTATAGCAATCAGCCCCAGCATTTT. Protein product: CASSPSGRYSNQPQHF.

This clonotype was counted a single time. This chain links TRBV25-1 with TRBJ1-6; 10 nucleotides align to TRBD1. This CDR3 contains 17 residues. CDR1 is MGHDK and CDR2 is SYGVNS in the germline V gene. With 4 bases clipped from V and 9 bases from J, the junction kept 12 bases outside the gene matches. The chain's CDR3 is CASSAREGTGVVSPLHF. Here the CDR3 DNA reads TGTGCCAGCAGTGCTAGAGAAGGGACAGGGGTAGTTTCACCCCTCCACTTT. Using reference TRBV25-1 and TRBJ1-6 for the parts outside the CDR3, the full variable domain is EADIYQTPRYLVIGTGKKITLECSQTMGHDKMYWYQQDPGMELHLIHYSYGVNSTEKGDLSSESTVSRIRTEHFPLTLESARPSHTSQYLCASSAREGTGVVSPLHFGNGTRLTVT.

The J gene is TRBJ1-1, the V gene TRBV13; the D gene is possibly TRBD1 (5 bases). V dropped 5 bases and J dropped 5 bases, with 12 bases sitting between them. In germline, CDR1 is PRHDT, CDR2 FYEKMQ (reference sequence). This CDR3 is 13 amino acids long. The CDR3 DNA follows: TGTGCCAGCAGCCGCGGGGCAAAGACTGAAGCTTTCTTT. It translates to CASSRGAKTEAFF.

The CDR3 DNA reads TGCAGCGTTGGGACAGGGGGTTGGTATGAAAAACTGTTTTTT. This translates into CSVGTGGWYEKLFF. V gene TRBV29-1 combines with J gene TRBJ1-4; TRBD1 agrees at 10 bases. Germline V gives CDR1 SQVTM, CDR2 ANQGSEA. The CDR3 contains 14 residues. V lost 4 bases and J lost 6; bases outside the gene matches: 5. The full variable domain, completed using reference TRBV29-1 and TRBJ1-4, is SAVISQKPSRDICQRGTSLTIQCQVDSQVTMMFWYRQQPGQSLTLIATANQGSEATYESGFVIDKFPISRPNLTFSTLTVSNMSPEDSSIYLCSVGTGGWYEKLFFGSGTQLSVL.

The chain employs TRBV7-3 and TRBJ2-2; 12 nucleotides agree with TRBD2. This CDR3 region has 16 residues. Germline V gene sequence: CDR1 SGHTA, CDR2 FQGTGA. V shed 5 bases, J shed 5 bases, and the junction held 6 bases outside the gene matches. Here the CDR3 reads CASSPRTSGKTGELFF. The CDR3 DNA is TGTGCCAGCAGCCCTCGGACTAGCGGGAAAACCGGGGAGCTGTTTTTT.

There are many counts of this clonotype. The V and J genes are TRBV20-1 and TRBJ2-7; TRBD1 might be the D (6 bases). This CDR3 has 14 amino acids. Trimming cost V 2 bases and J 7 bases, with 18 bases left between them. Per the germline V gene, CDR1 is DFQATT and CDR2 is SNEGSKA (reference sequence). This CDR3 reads CSARTRTAVREQYF. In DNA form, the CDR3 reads TGCAGTGCTAGAACACGGACAGCCGTCCGGGAGCAGTACTTC.

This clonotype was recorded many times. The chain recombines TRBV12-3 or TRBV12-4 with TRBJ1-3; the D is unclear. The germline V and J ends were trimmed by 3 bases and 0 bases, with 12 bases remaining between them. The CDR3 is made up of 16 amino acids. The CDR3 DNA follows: TGTGCCAGCAGTTTTGAGGCCCTTGTCTCTGGAAACACCATATATTTT. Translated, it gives CASSFEALVSGNTIYF.

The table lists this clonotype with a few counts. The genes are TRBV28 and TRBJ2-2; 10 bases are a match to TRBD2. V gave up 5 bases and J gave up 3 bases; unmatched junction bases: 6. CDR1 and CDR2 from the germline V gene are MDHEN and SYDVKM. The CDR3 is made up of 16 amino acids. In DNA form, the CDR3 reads TGTGCCAGCAGTCAAACTAGCGGGACTTACACCGGGGAGCTGTTTTTT. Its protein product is CASSQTSGTYTGELFF. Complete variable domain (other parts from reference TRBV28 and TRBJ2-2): DVKVTQSSRYLVKRTGEKVFLECVQDMDHENMFWYRQDPGLGLRLIYFSYDVKMKEKGDIPEGYSVSREKKERFSLILESASTNQTSMYLCASSQTSGTYTGELFFGEGSRLTVL.

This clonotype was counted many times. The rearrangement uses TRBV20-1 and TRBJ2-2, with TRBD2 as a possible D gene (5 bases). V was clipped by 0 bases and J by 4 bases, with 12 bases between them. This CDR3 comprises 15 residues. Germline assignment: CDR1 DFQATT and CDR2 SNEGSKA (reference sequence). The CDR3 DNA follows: TGCAGTGCTAGAGATCACCGGGATTCCACCGGGGAGCTGTTTTTT. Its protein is CSARDHRDSTGELFF.

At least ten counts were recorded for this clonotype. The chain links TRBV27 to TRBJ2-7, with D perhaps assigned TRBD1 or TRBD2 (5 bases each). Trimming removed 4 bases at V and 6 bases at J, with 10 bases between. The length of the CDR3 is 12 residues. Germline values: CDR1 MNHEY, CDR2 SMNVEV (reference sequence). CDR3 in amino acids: CASSSRGSEQYF. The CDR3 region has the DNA TGTGCCAGCAGTTCACGGGGCTCCGAGCAGTACTTC.

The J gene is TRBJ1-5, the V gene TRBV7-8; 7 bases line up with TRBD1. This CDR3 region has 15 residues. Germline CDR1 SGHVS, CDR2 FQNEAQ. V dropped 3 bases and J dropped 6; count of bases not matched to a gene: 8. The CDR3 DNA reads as TGTGCCAGCAGCTTCACCCCAGGGGGTGGTCAGCCCCAGCATTTT. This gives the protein CASSFTPGGGQPQHF.

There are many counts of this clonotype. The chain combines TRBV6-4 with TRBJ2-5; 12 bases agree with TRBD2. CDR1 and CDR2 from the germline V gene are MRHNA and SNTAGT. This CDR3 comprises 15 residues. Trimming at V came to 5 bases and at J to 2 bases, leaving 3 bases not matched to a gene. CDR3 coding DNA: TGTGCCAGCAGTAGACTAGCGGGAGATCAAGAGACCCAGTACTTC. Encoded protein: CASSRLAGDQETQYF.

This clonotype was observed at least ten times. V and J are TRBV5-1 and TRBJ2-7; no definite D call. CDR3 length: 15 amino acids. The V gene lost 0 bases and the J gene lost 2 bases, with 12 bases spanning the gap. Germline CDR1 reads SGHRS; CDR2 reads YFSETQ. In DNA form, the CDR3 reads TGCGCCAGCAGCTTGGCTGGCGGTTCTACCTACGAGCAGTACTTC. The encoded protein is CASSLAGGSTYEQYF. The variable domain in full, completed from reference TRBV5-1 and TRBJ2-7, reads KAGVTQTPRYLIKTRGQQVTLSCSPISGHRSVSWYQQTPGQGLQFLFEYFSETQRNKGNFPGRFSGRQFSNSRSEMNVSTLELGDSALYLCASSLAGGSTYEQYFGPGTRLTVT.

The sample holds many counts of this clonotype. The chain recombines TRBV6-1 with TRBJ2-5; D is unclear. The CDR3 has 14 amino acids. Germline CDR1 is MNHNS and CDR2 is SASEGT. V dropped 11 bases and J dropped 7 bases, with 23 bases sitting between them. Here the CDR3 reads CAQPDGSPTRTQYF. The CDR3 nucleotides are TGTGCCCAGCCCGACGGATCACCGACCCGGACCCAGTACTTC.

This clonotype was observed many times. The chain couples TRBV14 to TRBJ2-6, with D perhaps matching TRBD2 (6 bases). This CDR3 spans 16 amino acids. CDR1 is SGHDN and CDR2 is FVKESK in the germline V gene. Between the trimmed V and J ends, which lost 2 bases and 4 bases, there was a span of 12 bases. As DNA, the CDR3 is TGTGCCAGCAGCCAATTACTAGCTCCCGGGGCCAACGTCCTGACTTTC. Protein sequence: CASSQLLAPGANVLTF.

CDR3 residues: CAISGGGQGEETQYF. The DNA for the CDR3 is TGTGCCATCAGTGGGGGGGGACAGGGGGAGGAGACCCAGTACTTC. V usage is TRBV10-3 and J usage is TRBJ2-5, with TRBD1 identical over 11 bases. Germline CDR1 reads ENHRY; CDR2 reads SYGVKD. The junction had 6 bases not matched to a gene; V was cut back by 4 bases and J by 5 bases. The CDR3 is made up of 15 amino acids.